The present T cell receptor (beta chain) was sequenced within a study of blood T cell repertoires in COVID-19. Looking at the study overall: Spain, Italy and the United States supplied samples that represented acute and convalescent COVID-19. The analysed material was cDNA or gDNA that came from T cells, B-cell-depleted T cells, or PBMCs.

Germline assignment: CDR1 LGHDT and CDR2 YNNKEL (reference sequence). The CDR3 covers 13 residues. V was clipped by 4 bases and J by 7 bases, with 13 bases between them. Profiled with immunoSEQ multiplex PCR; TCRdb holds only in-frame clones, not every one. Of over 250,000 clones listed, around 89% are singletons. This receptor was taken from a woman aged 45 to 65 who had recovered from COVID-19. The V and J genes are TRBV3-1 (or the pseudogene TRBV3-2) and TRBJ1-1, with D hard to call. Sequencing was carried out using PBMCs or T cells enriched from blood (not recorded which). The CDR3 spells CASSPHGTFEAFF. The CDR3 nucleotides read TGTGCCAGCAGCCCCCACGGTACTTTTGAAGCTTTCTTT.